This T cell receptor beta chain was captured in a study of T cell changes during pregnancy in multiple sclerosis. CDR3 length: 14 amino acids. Germline CDR1 is SGHRS and CDR2 is YFSETQ. V lost 2 bases and J lost 3, with 9 bases in between. Profiling relied on immunoSEQ multiplex PCR, and the TCRdb table lists in-frame clones only, not all of them. The table shows 90,000 to 100,000 clones, with approximately 94% occurring only once. The material was peripheral blood, obtained in the third trimester of pregnancy. The J gene is TRBJ2-1, the V gene TRBV5-1; maybe TRBD1 (6 bases). This receptor was obtained from a female donor with multiple sclerosis, enrolled in a pregnancy study. CDR3 amino acids: CASSLETGYNEQFF. CDR3 sequence (DNA): TGCGCCAGCAGCTTAGAGACAGGCTACAATGAGCAGTTCTTC.